The clone carrying this T cell receptor (beta chain) is labeled medium-sized based on frequency. One tube held mixed TRB-A and TRB-B primer pools for touch-down PCR. TCRdb reprocessed the multiplex PCR reads and stores each CDR3 protein as one record, lacking DNA. Listed are several thousand distinct CDR3 sequences; more than 15% falls within the top ten. The sample belongs to a study of T cell clusters in autoimmune cytopenias. Each sample's input was around 250 ng genomic DNA, about 38,000 genome equivalents. Per germline, CDR1 SGHDT and CDR2 YYEEEE. CDR3 length: 13 amino acids. The same sample was also studied in work on T cell repertoires in aging, cancer and after chemotherapy.

Source material: peripheral blood. This receptor was obtained from a human donor in good health. The gene calls are TRBV5-6 and TRBJ2-7. The CDR3 loop reads CASSLDRDYEQYF.